The 9 T cell receptor beta chains below were found in one sample sequenced in a study of T cells after posttransplantation cyclophosphamide. TCRdb keeps only in-frame clones here, not all; method: immunoSEQ multiplex PCR. Of roughly 19,000 clones detected, 70% to 80% appear once; the ten largest clones hold 25% to 35%. Cyclophosphamide on days +3 and +4 followed busulfan-fludarabine conditioning and a marrow graft. This material consisted of PBMCs, taken after an allogeneic stem cell transplant with post-transplant cyclophosphamide. The receptors were sampled from a male patient in his 30s who received an allogeneic stem cell transplant from a related donor, was CMV-positive, and had acute GVHD only. Some T cells may be provided by the graft donor.

The chain recombines TRBV2 with TRBJ2-5, with TRBD2 identical over 7 bases. The trim removed 6 bases at V and 10 bases at J, leaving 11 bases unmatched. The CDR3 has 13 amino acids. CDR1 and CDR2 from the germline V gene are SNHLY and FYNNEI. The CDR3 spells CASSNGGGDVQYF. The CDR3 DNA sequence: TGTGCCAGCAGCAATGGGGGGGGAGATGTCCAGTACTTC.

This chain uses TRBV4-1 with TRBJ2-5; 7 bases are shared with TRBD1. The V gene end was trimmed by 4 bases and the J gene end by 2 bases; junction bases not matched to a gene: 4. This CDR3 has 14 residues. CDR1 MGHRA and CDR2 YSYEKL come from the germline V gene. This chain's CDR3 is CASSPGQLQETQYF. CDR3 DNA: TGCGCCAGCAGCCCGGGACAGCTTCAAGAGACCCAGTACTTC.

The chain employs TRBV6-5 and TRBJ2-7; 7 positions agree with TRBD1. Unmatched junction bases numbered 10, after V lost 6 bases and J lost 5 bases. The germline CDR1 and CDR2 sequences are MNHEY and SVGAGI. CDR3 length: 14 amino acids. CDR3 in DNA: TGTGCCAGCAGCCTAAAGACAGGGCTCAACGAGCAGTACTTC. Translating gives CASSLKTGLNEQYF.

V is TRBV5-1 and J is TRBJ1-4; 9 nucleotides agree with TRBD1. CDR3 length: 14 amino acids. Germline V gene lookup returns CDR1 SGHRS and CDR2 YFSETQ. The trim removed 3 bases at V and 4 bases at J, leaving 1 base unmatched. The DNA of the CDR3 is TGCGCCAGCAGCTCGGACAGGGGTAATGAAAAACTGTTTTTT. This gives the protein CASSSDRGNEKLFF. The variable domain in full, with the rest retrieved from reference TRBV5-1 and TRBJ1-4, is KAGVTQTPRYLIKTRGQQVTLSCSPISGHRSVSWYQQTPGQGLQFLFEYFSETQRNKGNFPGRFSGRQFSNSRSEMNVSTLELGDSALYLCASSSDRGNEKLFFGSGTQLSVL.

The CDR3 spells CASSGIETSGATDTQYF. The CDR3 DNA sequence: TGTGCCAGCAGTGGAATTGAGACTAGCGGGGCAACAGATACGCAGTATTTT. J is TRBJ2-3 and V is TRBV6-1; 11 positions match TRBD2. The V segment lost 4 bases and the J segment 3 bases; nucleotides outside the gene matches: 9. The length of the CDR3 is 17 residues. The V gene's germline CDR1 is MNHNS and CDR2 SASEGT.

This clone was seen a handful of times. A read error may produce the germline difference seen at one junction end. The sample carries other DNA sequences with the same CDR3. The rearrangement joins TRBV6-6 to TRBJ2-2; D possibly corresponds to TRBD2 (6 bases). The germline CDR1 and CDR2 sequences are MNHNY and SVGAGI (reference sequence). This CDR3 contains 15 residues. CDR3 protein: CASSESAGSTGELFF. Here the CDR3 DNA reads TGCGCCAGCAGTGAGTCAGCCGGGAGCACCGGGGAGCTGTTTTTT.

This chain links TRBV6-6 with TRBJ1-6, with D perhaps matching TRBD1 (6 bases). V was pared by 5 bases and J by 4 bases, with 15 bases between. Germline CDR1 reads MNHNY; CDR2 reads SVGAGI (reference sequence). The CDR3 has 16 amino acids. The CDR3, as DNA: TGTGCCAGCAGTAAAATACAGGGTCGGTATAATTCACCCCTCCACTTT. It is translated as CASSKIQGRYNSPLHF.

The table lists this clone with a few counts. This chain links TRBV1 with TRBJ2-5; the table's D call, TRBD1, has no DNA check behind it. TRBV1 is termed a pseudogene. The CDR3 is 15 residues long. CDR3 residues: CTSSHPGQRRSREYF. Written as DNA, the CDR3 is TGCACCAGCAGCCACCCAGGACAGAGACGCAGCAGGGAGTACTTC.

As for this clone: Other nucleotide sequences from this sample produce the same CDR3. V usage is TRBV4-1 and J usage is TRBJ2-7; weak D call: TRBD2 (7 bases). This CDR3 contains 15 residues. CDR1 and CDR2 from the germline V gene are MGHRA and YSYEKL. Deletions cut 3 bases from V and 4 bases from J, with 16 bases between. The CDR3 region has the DNA TGCGCCAGCAGCCAGGGGGGGCGGGGCTCGTACGAGCAGTACTTC. Translation: CASSQGGRGSYEQYF.